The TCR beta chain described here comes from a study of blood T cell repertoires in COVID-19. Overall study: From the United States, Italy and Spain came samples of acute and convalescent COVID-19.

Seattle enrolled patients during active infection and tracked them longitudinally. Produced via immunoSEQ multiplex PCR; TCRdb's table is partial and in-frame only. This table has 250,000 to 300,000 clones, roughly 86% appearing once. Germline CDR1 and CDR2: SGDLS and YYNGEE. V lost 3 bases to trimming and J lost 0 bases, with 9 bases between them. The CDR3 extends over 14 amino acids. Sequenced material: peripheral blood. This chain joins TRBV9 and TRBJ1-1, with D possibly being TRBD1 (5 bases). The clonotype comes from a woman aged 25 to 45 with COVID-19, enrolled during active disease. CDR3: CASSALGVNTEAFF. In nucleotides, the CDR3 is TGTGCCAGCAGCGCCTTAGGGGTGAACACTGAAGCTTTCTTT.